A single sample is the source of the 14 T cell receptor beta chains below, sequenced in a study of blood T cell repertoires in COVID-19. The assay was immunoSEQ multiplex PCR, and TCRdb's table has in-frame clones only and misses some. The sample carries more than 80,000 clones, 86% recorded once. What was sequenced was peripheral blood. The receptor source for this set is an elderly man with acute or convalescent COVID-19.

The genes are TRBV6-5 and TRBJ2-7; D perhaps matches TRBD2 (6 bases). Trimming cost V 6 bases and J 6 bases, with 18 bases left between them. The CDR3 length is 14 residues. Germline V gene sequence: CDR1 MNHEY, CDR2 SVGAGI. In DNA form, the CDR3 reads TGTGCCAGCAGACGCGCGCCGGGGGTAGGCGAGCAGTACTTC. It encodes CASRRAPGVGEQYF.

The chain uses TRBV15 and TRBJ1-5; TRBD1 is a possible D gene (6 bases). Trimming pared 1 base from V and 4 bases from J, leaving 11 bases between. CDR3 length: 15 residues. The germline CDR1 and CDR2 sequences are LNHNV and YYDKDF (reference sequence). This CDR3 reads CATSRGNRDNQPQHF. The CDR3, as DNA: TGTGCCACCAGCAGAGGGAACAGGGATAATCAGCCCCAGCATTTT.

This chain uses TRBV6-5 with TRBJ2-7, with D tentatively TRBD1 (6 bases). With 2 bases removed from V and 2 bases from J, the gap between germline ends came to 16 bases. The CDR3 is 16 residues long. Germline values: CDR1 MNHEY, CDR2 SVGAGI. CDR3 amino acids: CASSYTGTNGPYEQYF. CDR3 DNA: TGTGCCAGCAGTTACACCGGGACAAACGGCCCCTACGAGCAGTACTTC.

The J gene is TRBJ1-2, the V gene TRBV4-1; 8 bases agree with TRBD1. The CDR3 covers 16 residues. V trimming: 0 bases; J trimming: 4 bases; junction bases outside the gene matches: 7. CDR1 and CDR2 from the germline V gene are MGHRA and YSYEKL. This chain's CDR3 is CASSQERTGGIYGYTF. Here the CDR3 DNA reads TGCGCCAGCAGCCAAGAGCGAACAGGGGGAATCTATGGCTACACCTTC.

The V call is TRBV3-1 (or the pseudogene TRBV3-2), the J call TRBJ1-1; D unclear. Germline loops: CDR1 LGHDT, CDR2 YNNKEL (reference sequence). The ends were cut back, 3 bases at V and 4 bases at J, with 9 bases in the middle. This CDR3 spans 13 amino acids. CDR3 in amino acids: CASSQGETTEAFF. The CDR3 DNA reads as TGTGCCAGCAGCCAGGGAGAGACCACTGAAGCTTTCTTT.

DNA for the CDR3: TGTGCCAGCAGCGCAGGACTAGCGGAAGAGACCCAGTACTTC. Amino acids: CASSAGLAEETQYF. The chain links TRBV5-4 to TRBJ2-5; 10 nucleotides align to TRBD2. Losses at the gene ends were 4 bases for V and 3 bases for J; bases not matched to a gene: 3. The CDR3 runs to 14 residues. Per the germline V gene, CDR1 is SGHNT and CDR2 is YYREEE (reference sequence). The full variable domain, rest sourced from reference TRBV5-4 and TRBJ2-5, is ETGVTQSPTHLIKTRGQQVTLRCSSQSGHNTVSWYQQALGQGPQFIFQYYREEENGRGNFPPRFSGLQFPNYSSELNVNALELDDSALYLCASSAGLAEETQYFGPGTRLLVL.

V is TRBV7-2 and J is TRBJ2-3; the D gene is possibly TRBD1 (6 bases). Germline V gene data show CDR1 as SGHTA and CDR2 as FQGNSA. This CDR3 contains 13 residues. Trimming left V 8 bases short and J 2 bases short, with 11 bases between. The CDR3 loop reads CASVGGFTDTQYF. Written as DNA, the CDR3 is TGTGCCAGCGTAGGGGGATTCACAGATACGCAGTATTTT.

The rearrangement links TRBV3-1 (or the pseudogene TRBV3-2) to TRBJ1-4, with 7 bases fitting TRBD1. This CDR3 has 15 residues. Trimming at V came to 2 bases and at J to 3 bases, leaving 3 bases not matched to a gene. CDR1 and CDR2 from the germline V gene are LGHDT and YNNKEL (reference sequence). The CDR3 DNA is TGTGCCAGCAGCCAAACAGGGGCGGCTAATGAAAAACTGTTTTTT. Its protein product is CASSQTGAANEKLFF.

J is TRBJ2-1 and V is TRBV14; 9 nucleotides match TRBD2. The germline gives CDR1 SGHDN, CDR2 FVKESK. The CDR3 totals 18 residues. The trim removed 0 bases at V and 6 bases at J, leaving 12 bases unmatched. The CDR3 is CASSQDSVQAGGPNEQFF. The CDR3 DNA reads TGTGCCAGCAGCCAAGACTCGGTACAAGCGGGAGGTCCCAATGAGCAGTTCTTC. Based on the CDR3 plus reference TRBV14 and TRBJ2-1, the full variable domain is EAGVTQFPSHSVIEKGQTVTLRCDPISGHDNLYWYRRVMGKEIKFLLHFVKESKQDESGMPNNRFLAERTGGTYSTLKVQPAELEDSGVYFCASSQDSVQAGGPNEQFFGPGTRLTVL.

The chain is built from TRBV24-1 and TRBJ2-3; 11 nucleotides line up with TRBD1. The CDR3 is made up of 17 amino acids. CDR1 is KGHDR, CDR2 SFDVKD, per germline. Trimming cost V 1 base and J 4 bases; bases outside gene matches: 6. The CDR3 is CATSDFRTGGPADTQYF. The CDR3 DNA reads as TGTGCCACCAGTGATTTTCGGACAGGGGGCCCGGCAGATACGCAGTATTTT.

The chain is built from TRBV5-8 and TRBJ2-1, with 7 positions matching TRBD2. J gave up 5 bases and V 0 bases, and 14 bases lay outside the gene matches. The CDR3 runs 18 residues. Germline values: CDR1 SGHTS, CDR2 YDEGEE. CDR3 sequence reads: CASSLGGESSGVHNEQFF. The CDR3 DNA is TGTGCCAGCAGCTTGGGGGGTGAATCTAGCGGTGTCCACAATGAGCAGTTCTTC.

The genes are TRBV25-1 and TRBJ1-4; unclear D gene. This CDR3 has 17 amino acids. Germline V gene lookup returns CDR1 MGHDK and CDR2 SYGVNS. The V end lost 2 bases, the J end lost 3 bases, and 16 bases lay between the germline ends. The CDR3 here is CASSEEGWGGPNEKLFF. The CDR3 DNA is TGTGCCAGCAGTGAAGAGGGCTGGGGAGGTCCTAATGAAAAACTGTTTTTT. Complete variable domain (other parts from reference TRBV25-1 and TRBJ1-4): EADIYQTPRYLVIGTGKKITLECSQTMGHDKMYWYQQDPGMELHLIHYSYGVNSTEKGDLSSESTVSRIRTEHFPLTLESARPSHTSQYLCASSEEGWGGPNEKLFFGSGTQLSVL.

This chain uses TRBV6-6 with TRBJ2-7; D is possibly TRBD1 (5 bases). The V end was cut by 5 bases, the J end by 2 bases, with 13 bases between. Germline V CDR1 and CDR2: MNHNY, SVGAGI (reference sequence). The CDR3 is 14 amino acids. Here the CDR3 reads CASSAYGATYEQYF. Here the CDR3 DNA reads TGTGCCAGCAGTGCCTATGGGGCTACCTACGAGCAGTACTTC.

V gene TRBV30 combines with J gene TRBJ1-4, with D perhaps TRBD1 (5 bases). Trimming cost V 3 bases and J 4 bases, with 15 bases left between them. Germline CDR1 is GTSNPN and CDR2 is SVGIG (reference sequence). The CDR3 sequence is 15 residues long. The CDR3 loop is CAWRQAGGINEKLFF. As DNA, the CDR3 is TGTGCCTGGAGACAAGCGGGGGGGATTAATGAAAAACTGTTTTTT.